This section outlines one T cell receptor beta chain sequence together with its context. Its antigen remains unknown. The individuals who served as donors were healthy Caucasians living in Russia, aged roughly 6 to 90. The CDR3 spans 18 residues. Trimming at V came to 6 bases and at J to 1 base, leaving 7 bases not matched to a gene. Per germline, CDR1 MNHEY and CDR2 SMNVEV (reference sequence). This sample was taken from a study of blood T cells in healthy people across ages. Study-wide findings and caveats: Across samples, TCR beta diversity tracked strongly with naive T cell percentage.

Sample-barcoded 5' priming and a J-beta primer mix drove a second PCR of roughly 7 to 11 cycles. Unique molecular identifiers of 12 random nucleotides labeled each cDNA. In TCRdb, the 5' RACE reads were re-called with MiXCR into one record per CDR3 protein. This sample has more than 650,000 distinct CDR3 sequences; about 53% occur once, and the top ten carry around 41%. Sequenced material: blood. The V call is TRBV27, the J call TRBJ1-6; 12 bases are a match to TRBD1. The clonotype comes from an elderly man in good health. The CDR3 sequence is CASSSGTGGTSYNSPLHF. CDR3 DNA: TGTGCCAGCAGCTCCGGGACAGGGGGCACTTCCTATAATTCACCCCTCCACTTT.